Presented here are 30 T cell receptor beta chains from one specimen sequenced in a study of molecular identifiers for immune sequencing clone quantification. A single record per CDR3 protein comes from TCRdb applying MiXCR to the PCR reads. Among about 330,000 distinct CDR3 sequences listed, roughly 24% were seen once. The specimen was naive CD8+ T cells from blood, with Jurkat cell RNA spiked in. As to subset: FACS-sorted CD8+CD4-CCR7+CD45RA+ naive T cells. The receptors come from a human donor in good health. Some libraries in this study had Jurkat cell RNA spiked in.

This clonotype was counted a few times. No conserved phenylalanine or tryptophan ends this CDR3, so it is likely a read error. The chain links TRBV19 to TRBJ2-7; tentatively, D is TRBD1 or TRBD2 (5 bases each). V dropped 3 bases and J dropped 0 bases, with 9 bases sitting between them. CDR1 and CDR2 from the germline V gene are LNHDA and SQIVND (reference sequence). The CDR3 totals 14 residues. Written as DNA, the CDR3 is TGTGCCAGTAGTATCGGGGCTTCCTCCTACGAGCAGTACCTC. Amino acid sequence: CASSIGASSYEQYL.

This clonotype was detected a few times. The chain joins TRBV27 to TRBJ1-1; the D is unclear. The V end lost 4 bases, the J end lost 3 bases, and 12 bases lay between the germline ends. This CDR3 is 14 amino acids long. Germline CDR1 and CDR2: MNHEY and SMNVEV (reference sequence). CDR3 in DNA: TGTGCCAGCAGTTCCCGACGGGGTGACACTGAAGCTTTCTTT. Amino acid sequence: CASSSRRGDTEAFF.

The table lists this clonotype with many counts. The rearrangement links TRBV6-5 to TRBJ2-1, with unresolved D. CDR3 length: 12 residues. Deletions cut 5 bases from V and 5 bases from J, with 7 bases between. From germline, CDR1 is MNHEY and CDR2 SVGAGI. CDR3 DNA: TGTGCCAGCAGTACCCACAACAATGAGCAGTTCTTC. This encodes CASSTHNNEQFF.

This clonotype was found many times. V usage is TRBV2 and J usage is TRBJ1-1; 9 nucleotides agree with TRBD1. The CDR3 spans 14 residues. The V segment lost 3 bases and the J segment 5 bases; nucleotides outside the gene matches: 4. From germline, CDR1 is SNHLY and CDR2 FYNNEI. Written as DNA, the CDR3 is TGTGCCAGCAGTGACGGACAGGGGCTGACTGAAGCTTTCTTT. Its protein is CASSDGQGLTEAFF.

This clonotype has a handful of counts. V is TRBV16 and J is TRBJ2-3, with no clear D. Germline assignment: CDR1 KGHSY and CDR2 FQNENV. The CDR3 loop spans 14 amino acids. V lost 1 base to trimming and J lost 3 bases, with 8 bases between them. DNA of the CDR3: TGTGCCAGCAGCCAATTTGTGTCTACAGATACGCAGTATTTT. Encoded protein: CASSQFVSTDTQYF. Filled out from reference TRBV16 and TRBJ2-3, the complete variable domain reads GEEVAQTPKHLVRGEGQKAKLYCAPIKGHSYVFWYQQVLKNEFKFLISFQNENVFDETGMPKERFSAKCLPNSPCSLEIQATKLEDSAVYFCASSQFVSTDTQYFGPGTRLTVL.

Details on this clonotype: This clone may be a read error of a much larger clone one base away. The CDR3 loop reads CASRSRDRGETQYF. CDR3 bases: TGTGCCAGCAGAAGTAGGGACAGGGGTGAGACCCAGTACTTC. The chain uses TRBV6-5 and TRBJ2-5, with 10 bases that match TRBD1. The CDR3 is made up of 14 amino acids. CDR1 and CDR2 (germline): MNHEY, SVGAGI. V shed 6 bases and J 5 bases; nucleotides not matched to a gene: 6.

This chain connects TRBV9 to TRBJ2-5, with 9 positions matching TRBD2. Germline V gene data show CDR1 as SGDLS and CDR2 as YYNGEE. The CDR3 extends over 19 amino acids. The V segment lost 1 base and the J segment 2 bases; nucleotides outside the gene matches: 15. As DNA, the CDR3 is TGTGCCAGCAGCGTATCGCGGGGGGGCCGGGCTCGTGATCAAGAGACCCAGTACTTC. This translates into CASSVSRGGRARDQETQYF.

This clonotype was detected ten times or more. This chain links TRBV5-4 with TRBJ1-1; possible D gene TRBD1, 6 bases. Trimming took off 4 bases at V and 0 bases at J, with 19 bases between the two ends. CDR1 is SGHNT, CDR2 YYREEE, per germline (reference sequence). The length of the CDR3 is 17 residues. The CDR3 reads CASSTGDNRVMNTEAFF. As DNA, the CDR3 is TGTGCCAGCAGCACGGGGGACAACCGGGTAATGAACACTGAAGCTTTCTTT.

This clonotype was seen more than once but under ten times. This rearrangement joins TRBV20-1 to TRBJ2-7; 11 bases fit TRBD1. The V gene end was trimmed by 6 bases and the J gene end by 1 base; junction bases not matched to a gene: 5. The germline V gene encodes CDR1 DFQATT and CDR2 SNEGSKA (reference sequence). The CDR3 contains 14 residues. CDR3 residues: CSAWDRGLSYEQYF. In nucleotides, the CDR3 is TGCAGTGCCTGGGACAGGGGGTTGTCCTACGAGCAGTACTTC.

This clonotype has a count of ten or more. The gene calls are TRBV9 and TRBJ1-2, with 10 bases identical to TRBD1. CDR3 length equals 14 residues. Trimming removed 4 bases from V and 7 bases from J; junction bases left unmatched: 7. Germline V CDR1 and CDR2: SGDLS, YYNGEE. CDR3 DNA: TGTGCCAGCAGCCCAGACAGGGGGCGGGCTGGCTACACCTTC. It is translated as CASSPDRGRAGYTF.

Turning to this clonotype: The junction shows a germline mismatch at one end, possibly a read error. The gene calls are TRBV12-3 or TRBV12-4 and TRBJ2-1; D gene uncertain. The CDR3 is made up of 14 amino acids. The chain's CDR3 is CASSPYDPYNGQFF. CDR3 nucleotide sequence: TGTGCCAGCAGTCCTTACGATCCCTACAATGGGCAGTTCTTC.

This clonotype was seen ten or more times. The chain recombines TRBV19 with TRBJ2-7, with 9 bases that match TRBD1. Germline V gives CDR1 LNHDA, CDR2 SQIVND (reference sequence). With 5 bases clipped from V and 3 bases from J, the junction kept 8 bases outside the gene matches. The CDR3 covers 15 residues. The CDR3 reads CASSPGQGMIYEQYF. The CDR3 coding sequence is TGTGCCAGTAGTCCGGGACAGGGCATGATCTACGAGCAGTACTTC.

The count of this clonotype is one. A much larger clone is a single base away; this may be a read error. The chain couples TRBV5-1 to TRBJ2-1; 11 bases align to TRBD2. Germline V gene sequence: CDR1 SGHRS, CDR2 YFSETQ. The CDR3 loop spans 15 amino acids. DNA of the CDR3: TGCGCCGGCAGCTTCCGACTAGCGGGGAACAATGAGCAGTTCTTC. Amino acid sequence: CAGSFRLAGNNEQFF. The whole variable domain, filled in from reference TRBV5-1 and TRBJ2-1, reads KAGVTQTPRYLIKTRGQQVTLSCSPISGHRSVSWYQQTPGQGLQFLFEYFSETQRNKGNFPGRFSGRQFSNSRSEMNVSTLELGDSALYLCAGSFRLAGNNEQFFGPGTRLTVL.

This clonotype was picked up many times. V is TRBV7-9 and J is TRBJ2-3; D not resolved. Per germline, CDR1 SEHNR and CDR2 FQNEAQ (reference sequence). With 0 bases removed from V and 6 bases from J, the gap between germline ends came to 13 bases. This CDR3 is built from 15 residues. The CDR3 loop reads CASSLAQPTTDTQYF. CDR3 in DNA: TGTGCCAGCAGCTTAGCGCAACCAACGACGGATACGCAGTATTTT.

The rearrangement joins TRBV20-1 to TRBJ2-6; 13 nucleotides match TRBD2. The CDR3 is made up of 19 amino acids. CDR1 is DFQATT and CDR2 is SNEGSKA in the germline V gene (reference sequence). CDR3 sequence reads: CRQLDGTSGNCSGANVLTF. CDR3 nucleotides: TGCAGACAGCTAGATGGGACTAGCGGGAACTGCTCTGGGGCCAACGTCCTGACTTTC.

This clonotype was seen a handful of times. The genes are TRBV19 and TRBJ2-1; TRBD1 matches at 12 bases. The CDR3 covers 12 residues. Germline-derived CDR1 and CDR2 are LNHDA and SQIVND (reference sequence). The trim removed 10 bases at V and 9 bases at J, leaving 4 bases unmatched. CDR3: CATGQGASEQFF. The CDR3 DNA reads TGTGCCACGGGACAGGGGGCGAGTGAGCAGTTCTTC.

At least ten counts were recorded for this clonotype. The genes are TRBV7-9 and TRBJ2-7; no clear D. Germline CDR1 and CDR2: SEHNR and FQNEAQ (reference sequence). V dropped 2 bases and J dropped 2 bases, with 7 bases sitting between them. This CDR3 is built from 13 residues. The CDR3 nucleotides read TGTGCCAGCAGCTTAAAAGGCACCTACGAGCAGTACTTC. Translating it yields CASSLKGTYEQYF. Drawing the rest from reference TRBV7-9 and TRBJ2-7, the complete variable domain is DTGVSQNPRHKITKRGQNVTFRCDPISEHNRLYWYRQTLGQGPEFLTYFQNEAQLEKSRLLSDRFSAERPKGSFSTLEIQRTEQGDSAMYLCASSLKGTYEQYFGPGTRLTVT.

The CDR3 region is CASSLGGGHVYEQYF. The CDR3 DNA reads TGTGCCAGCAGCTTAGGCGGGGGGCACGTCTACGAGCAGTACTTC. The genes are TRBV7-9 and TRBJ2-7, with 8 positions matching TRBD2. This CDR3 has 15 amino acids. J was trimmed by 3 bases and V by 1 base; bases with no gene match: 5. The V gene's germline CDR1 is SEHNR and CDR2 FQNEAQ (reference sequence).

About this clonotype: A much larger clone sits a single nucleotide away, making a read error possible. This chain connects TRBV2 to TRBJ2-3, with D possibly matching TRBD2 (6 bases). This CDR3 spans 15 amino acids. Germline CDR1 is SNHLY and CDR2 is FYNNEI. Trimming stripped 6 bases from V and 4 bases from J, with 17 bases between. CDR3 sequence: CASRAPGLNADTQYF. CDR3 DNA sequence: TGTGCCAGCAGGGCCCCCGGACTAAACGCAGATACGCAGTATTTT.

Worth noting for this clonotype: One junction end does not reproduce the germline sequence, and a read error may be involved. The chain joins TRBV4-2 to TRBJ2-3; no clear D. The CDR3 runs to 17 residues. Germline CDR1 LGHNA, CDR2 YNFKEQ. The CDR3 region has the DNA TGCGCCAGCAGCCAAGACCCTGGCGTGACTAGCACAGATACGCAGTATTTT. This encodes CASSQDPGVTSTDTQYF.

This clonotype was recorded only once. A read error may explain this, as a much larger clone is one base away. V and J are TRBV19 and TRBJ1-1; D gene uncertain. Trimming cost V 3 bases and J 0 bases, with 8 bases left between them. CDR1 is LNHDA and CDR2 is SQIVND in the germline V gene (reference sequence). CDR3 length: 14 residues. The CDR3 DNA follows: TGTGCCAGTAGTATCTGGGGTCTGAACACTGAAGCTTTCTTT. Its protein is CASSIWGLNTEAFF.

The chain has TRBV7-9 and TRBJ1-1; no clear D gene. Germline assignment: CDR1 SEHNR and CDR2 FQNEAQ (reference sequence). V lost 4 bases, J lost 7 bases, and 7 bases lay in between. The CDR3 sequence is 11 residues long. The CDR3 coding sequence is TGTGCCAGCAGCTCGGCCGTTGAAGCTTTCTTT. This encodes CASSSAVEAFF.

This clonotype was counted at least ten times. CDR3 bases: TGCAGTGCTAGGGGACTAGCGGGAGCTAGAGACGAGCAGTACTTC. Translated, it gives CSARGLAGARDEQYF. This chain uses TRBV20-1 with TRBJ2-7; 14 bases line up with TRBD2. This CDR3 spans 15 amino acids. Germline trimming cut 3 bases from V and 5 bases from J; bases unmatched to any gene: 6. CDR1 and CDR2 from the germline V gene are DFQATT and SNEGSKA (reference sequence).

This rearrangement joins TRBV28 to TRBJ2-5; D is undetermined. Germline V lookup: CDR1 MDHEN, CDR2 SYDVKM. Trimming cost V 5 bases and J 5 bases, with 21 bases left between them. There are 16 residues in the CDR3. The CDR3 DNA is TGTGCCAGCAGTGAGAGGACGGGTATACAGAGGGAGACCCAGTACTTC. It yields the protein CASSERTGIQRETQYF.

In the case of this clonotype: A much bigger clone sits one base away, suggesting this may be a read error. The J gene is TRBJ2-3, the V gene TRBV25-1; weak D call: TRBD2 (7 bases). Deletions cut 5 bases from V and 4 bases from J, with 19 bases between. The CDR3 consists of 16 residues. In germline, CDR1 is MGHDK, CDR2 SYGVNS. The CDR3 bases are TGTGCCAGCAGTAAGGGCGGGGGCCCTAGCGCAGATACGCAGTATTTT. Translated, it gives CASSKGGGPSADTQYF.

The V gene is TRBV29-1, the J gene TRBJ2-7; D is unclear. Germline V gene data show CDR1 as SQVTM and CDR2 as ANQGSEA. Trimming cost V 6 bases and J 3 bases, with 21 bases left between them. The CDR3 contains 15 residues. The CDR3 protein is CSVSSRPPGNYEQYF. The CDR3 region has the DNA TGCAGCGTGTCTTCCCGGCCCCCAGGAAACTACGAGCAGTACTTC.

V is TRBV14 and J is TRBJ2-5; D might be TRBD2 (6 bases). V was shortened by 3 bases and J by 5 bases, with 13 bases between the two germline ends. The length of the CDR3 is 14 residues. Germline V gene data show CDR1 as SGHDN and CDR2 as FVKESK. CDR3 DNA sequence: TGTGCCAGCAGCCAGCGGGGCAGGGAGGAGACCCAGTACTTC. This translates into CASSQRGREETQYF.

This clonotype turned up a few times. The chain has TRBV7-8 and TRBJ2-3; 12 bases line up with TRBD2. The germline CDR1 and CDR2 sequences are SGHVS and FQNEAQ. This CDR3 has 18 amino acids. Trimming at V came to 5 bases and at J to 0 bases, leaving 9 bases not matched to a gene. CDR3 sequence: CASSPISGLAGSTDTQYF. The CDR3 region has the DNA TGTGCCAGCAGCCCGATATCTGGACTAGCGGGGAGCACAGATACGCAGTATTTT.

Many counts were recorded for this clonotype. V usage is TRBV6-2 or TRBV6-3 and J usage is TRBJ2-1; unclear D gene. The CDR3 spans 11 residues. V lost 5 bases and J 8 bases, leaving 7 bases between the germline ends. Germline values: CDR1 MNHEY, CDR2 SVGEGT. The DNA for the CDR3 is TGTGCCAGCAGTCCCGGCGATGAGCAGTTCTTC. This encodes CASSPGDEQFF.

The V call is TRBV24-1, the J call TRBJ2-6; no reliable D call. The V end was cut by 6 bases, the J end by 0 bases, with 5 bases between. Germline values: CDR1 KGHDR, CDR2 SFDVKD. The CDR3 spans 14 residues. CDR3 in DNA: TGTGCCACCAGTCCCAACTCTGGGGCCAACGTCCTGACTTTC. Protein: CATSPNSGANVLTF.